This T cell receptor (beta chain) derives from a study of sequential checkpoint blockade in melanoma. Study findings and constraints: Patients with week-13 increases in T-cell fraction and clonality benefited about 30 times more often.

Here immunoSEQ multiplex PCR was the method, and the copy in TCRdb shows in-frame clones only, minus some. Of 6,000 to 9,000 clones in the sample, over 25% were seen once. The germline V and J ends were trimmed by 4 bases and 0 bases, with 10 bases remaining between them. Germline V gene sequence: CDR1 SGDLS, CDR2 YYNGEE. CDR3 length: 15 residues. This clone is categorized as medium-sized. Its antigen is still unknown. Treatment in this sample: randomized to nivolumab then ipilimumab (arm A) or the reverse (arm B). Material: tumor tissue (inferred from file names), obtained from a patient given nivolumab and ipilimumab in sequence. This clonotype originated in a human donor with melanoma. The chain links TRBV9 to TRBJ1-4; D remains ambiguous. The CDR3 spells CASSLSESTNEKLFF. Written as DNA, the CDR3 is TGTGCCAGCAGCTTAAGTGAGTCAACTAATGAAAAACTGTTTTTT.